A selection of T cell receptor beta chains follows, all from one sample in a study of neurological immune-mediated disorders. TCRdb reanalysed the 5' RACE reads using MiXCR and keeps one entry per CDR3 protein. The sample carries about 120,000 distinct CDR3 sequences, about 3.2% recorded once. Sequencing used PBMCs. Receptor source: a woman in her 30s with multiple sclerosis. CDR3s include the opening cysteine and the closing phenylalanine or tryptophan. D genes are given only for firm matches. For some rows the clone size is stated as once, few or many, or as a class when expanded; others skip it.

CSAQPEGEAFF,TGCAGTGCTCAACCCGAGGGTGAAGCTTTCTTT,TRBJ1-1,many,NA,TRBV20-1
CASSEPGNSPLHF,TGCGCCAGCTCTGAACCGGGCAATTCACCCCTCCACTTT,TRBJ1-6,many,NA,TRBV5-1
CASSRTVANYGYTF,TGTGCCAGCAGTCGGACAGTAGCTAACTATGGCTACACCTTC,TRBJ1-2,many,NA,TRBV12-3/TRBV12-4
CASSLRGFDYGYTF,TGTGCCAGCAGTTTAAGAGGGTTTGACTATGGCTACACCTTC,TRBJ1-2,many,NA,TRBV12-3/TRBV12-4
CASSLSWTAPATNEKLFF,TGTGCCAGCAGCTTATCCTGGACAGCCCCTGCAACTAATGAAAAACTGTTTTTT,TRBJ1-4,many,NA,TRBV7-8
CASSANRNGGSPLHF,TGTGCCAGCAGCGCGAACAGGAACGGGGGTTCACCCCTCCACTTT,TRBJ1-6,many,NA,TRBV9
CSARVAGKQPQHF,TGCAGTGCTAGAGTTGCAGGGAAGCAGCCCCAGCATTTT,TRBJ1-5,many,NA,TRBV20-1
CASSTVVTGGLITDTQYF,TGTGCCAGCAGTACCGTCGTAACAGGGGGCCTAATCACAGATACGCAGTATTTT,TRBJ2-3,many,TRBD1,TRBV6-6
CASSLAGAEQYF,TGTGCCAGCAGCTTAGCAGGTGCCGAGCAGTACTTC,TRBJ2-7,many,NA,TRBV7-6
CASSFPIYGYTF,TGTGCCAGCAGTTTCCCGATTTATGGCTACACCTTC,TRBJ1-2,many,NA,TRBV6-2/TRBV6-3
CASSPGNNEQYF,TGTGCCAGCAGTCCGGGGAACAACGAGCAGTACTTC,TRBJ2-7,NA,NA,TRBV5-4
CASRDSQEIQYF,TGTGCCAGCAGAGACAGCCAAGAGATCCAGTACTTC,TRBJ2-5,many,NA,TRBV5-6
CASSFGQPRNTIYF,TGTGCCAGCAGTTTCGGGCAGCCAAGAAACACCATATATTTT,TRBJ1-3,many,NA,TRBV28
CASSRLAGGLSEQFF,TGTGCCAGCAGCCGACTAGCGGGAGGGCTGAGTGAGCAGTTCTTC,TRBJ2-1,many,TRBD2,TRBV5-5
CASSYRGPYEQYF,TGTGCCAGCAGCTACAGGGGCCCCTACGAGCAGTACTTC,TRBJ2-7,few,TRBD1,TRBV7-9
CASSQVAVRAGGPEDTQYF,TGCGCCAGCAGCCAAGTGGCGGTCCGAGCGGGAGGGCCGGAGGATACGCAGTATTTT,TRBJ2-3,many,TRBD2,TRBV4-3
CASGSAGGASDTQYF,TGTGCCAGTGGGAGCGCGGGGGGGGCCTCAGATACGCAGTATTTT,TRBJ2-3,NA,TRBD2,TRBV2
CASSTNRGLDYTF,TGTGCCAGCAGTACGAACAGGGGGCTCGACTACACCTTC,TRBJ1-2,many,TRBD1,TRBV27
CASSHAGTGQEETQYF,TGTGCCAGCAGCCACGCCGGGACAGGGCAAGAAGAGACCCAGTACTTC,TRBJ2-5,many,TRBD1,TRBV5-6
CSALGKRRGTDTQYF,TGCAGTGCCCTAGGGAAGCGTCGTGGCACAGATACGCAGTATTTT,TRBJ2-3,many,NA,TRBV20-1
CASVGNSAYEQYF,TGTGCCAGCGTCGGGAACAGCGCCTACGAGCAGTACTTC,TRBJ2-7,many,NA,TRBV6-2/TRBV6-3
CASRPEGWRNQPQHF,TGTGCCAGCAGGCCTGAGGGGTGGCGCAATCAGCCCCAGCATTTT,TRBJ1-5,many,NA,TRBV5-8
CASSRGVQVDTQYF,TGCGCCAGCAGCCGGGGCGTACAGGTTGATACGCAGTATTTT,TRBJ2-3,many,NA,TRBV5-1
CASSFLAPSLSEEPQHF,TGTGCCAGCAGCTTCCTAGCCCCCAGTCTCTCGGAAGAGCCCCAGCATTTT,TRBJ1-5,many,NA,TRBV7-8
CASTDTGTNTEAFF,TGTGCCAGCACGGACACTGGGACCAACACTGAAGCTTTCTTT,TRBJ1-1,many,NA,TRBV7-2
CSVDSGLRVTGTRQGYTF,TGCAGCGTTGATTCGGGGCTCCGAGTGACAGGGACGAGGCAGGGCTACACCTTC,TRBJ1-2,many,TRBD1,TRBV29-1
CASSVSSGAGELFF,TGTGCCAGCAGCGTATCTTCCGGGGCCGGGGAGCTGTTTTTT,TRBJ2-2,many,NA,TRBV14
CASSLFNWEGSKNIQYF,TGTGCCAGCAGCTTATTTAATTGGGAGGGGTCCAAAAACATTCAGTACTTC,TRBJ2-4,NA,TRBD2,TRBV7-2
CASRPAPTGPEDGYTF,TGTGCCAGCAGACCAGCCCCGACAGGACCCGAGGACGGCTACACCTTC,TRBJ1-2,many,NA,TRBV7-9
CASSLPEGNGYTF,TGTGCCAGCAGCTTACCGGAGGGTAATGGCTACACCTTC,TRBJ1-2,many,NA,TRBV7-6
CASSLGLGMDEQYF,TGTGCCAGCAGCTTAGGACTCGGGATGGACGAGCAGTACTTC,TRBJ2-7,many,NA,TRBV7-9
CGVLADFQEQFF,TGCGGAGTACTAGCGGACTTCCAGGAGCAGTTCTTC,TRBJ2-1,many,TRBD2,TRBV29-1
CASSPYGRNTIYF,TGTGCCAGCAGCCCATACGGAAGAAACACCATATATTTT,TRBJ1-3,many,NA,TRBV6-5
CASSRDRGGETQYF,TGTGCCAGCAGCAGGGACAGGGGAGGAGAGACCCAGTACTTC,TRBJ2-5,many,TRBD1,TRBV7-2
CASRGRTGTEQYF,TGTGCCAGCAGAGGTAGGACAGGGACCGAGCAGTACTTC,TRBJ2-7,few,TRBD1,TRBV12-3/TRBV12-4
CASSHDTGGGRDTQYF,TGCGCCAGCAGCCATGATACCGGGGGGGGGAGAGATACGCAGTATTTT,TRBJ2-3,many,TRBD2,TRBV4-3